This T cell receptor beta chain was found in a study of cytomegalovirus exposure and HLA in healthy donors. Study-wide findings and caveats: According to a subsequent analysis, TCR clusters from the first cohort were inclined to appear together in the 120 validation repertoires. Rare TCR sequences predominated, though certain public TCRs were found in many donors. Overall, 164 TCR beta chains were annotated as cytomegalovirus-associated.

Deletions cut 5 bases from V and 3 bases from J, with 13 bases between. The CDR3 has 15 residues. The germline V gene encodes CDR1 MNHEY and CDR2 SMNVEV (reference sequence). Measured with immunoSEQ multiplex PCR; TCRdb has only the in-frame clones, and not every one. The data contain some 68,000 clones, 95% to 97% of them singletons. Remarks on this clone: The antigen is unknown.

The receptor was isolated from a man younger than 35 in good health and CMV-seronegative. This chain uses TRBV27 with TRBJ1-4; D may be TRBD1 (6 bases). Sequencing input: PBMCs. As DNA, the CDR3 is TGTGCCAGCAGTCCCACAGGGTTGGCTAATGAAAAACTGTTTTTT. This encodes CASSPTGLANEKLFF. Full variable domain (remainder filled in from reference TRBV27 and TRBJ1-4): EAQVTQNPRYLITVTGKKLTVTCSQNMNHEYMSWYRQDPGLGLRQIYYSMNVEVTDKGDVPEGYKVSRKEKRNFPLILESPSPNQTSLYFCASSPTGLANEKLFFGSGTQLSVL.